Listed here are 29 T cell receptor beta chains from one sample, sequenced in a study of cytomegalovirus exposure and HLA in healthy donors. PCR employed 60 Vbeta and 13 Jbeta primers. Assay: immunoSEQ multiplex PCR; the TCRdb copy retains only in-frame clones and omits some. The sample lists around 90,000 clones, more than 75% occurring once. What was sequenced was PBMCs. The receptors were gathered from a human donor in good health.

This sequence joins TRBV30 and TRBJ2-7, with TRBD1 matching over 10 bases. V lost 5 bases and J lost 0; bases outside the gene matches: 1. Germline V gives CDR1 GTSNPN, CDR2 SVGIG (reference sequence). CDR3 size: 13 residues. Here the CDR3 DNA reads TGTGCCTGGGGGACAGGGGTCTCCTACGAGCAGTACTTC. It yields the protein CAWGTGVSYEQYF. Using reference TRBV30 and TRBJ2-7 for the parts outside the CDR3, the full variable domain is SQTIHQWPATLVQPVGSPLSLECTVEGTSNPNLYWYRQAAGRGLQLLFYSVGIGQISSEVPQNLSASRPQDRQFILSSKKLLLSDSGFYLCAWGTGVSYEQYFGPGTRLTVT.

V is TRBV7-9 and J is TRBJ1-6; D ambiguous. The CDR3 extends over 10 amino acids. Germline CDR1 SEHNR, CDR2 FQNEAQ (reference sequence). V lost 11 bases, J lost 7 bases, and 6 bases lay in between. The CDR3 sequence is CAAGNSPLHF. CDR3 DNA sequence: TGTGCCGCGGGGAATTCACCCCTCCACTTT.

The CDR3 region has the DNA TGTGCCAGCAGTTCCCCGGGGGAGGCCAAAAACATTCAGTACTTC. Translated, it gives CASSSPGEAKNIQYF. This chain links TRBV6-5 with TRBJ2-4, with D maybe TRBD2 (6 bases). The CDR3 is made up of 15 amino acids. Per the germline V gene, CDR1 is MNHEY and CDR2 is SVGAGI. Between the trimmed V and J ends, which lost 4 bases and 1 base, there was a span of 11 bases.

The chain joins TRBV11-3 to TRBJ2-2; 7 bases are a match to TRBD2. Losses at the gene ends were 5 bases for V and 6 bases for J; bases not matched to a gene: 6. The CDR3 is 14 amino acids. Germline loops: CDR1 SGHNT, CDR2 YENEEA. For the CDR3, the DNA is TGTGCCAGCAGCCGCGTAACTAGCGCCGGGGAGCTGTTTTTT. Translated, it gives CASSRVTSAGELFF.

The CDR3 nucleotides read TGTGCCAGTAGTTTGCGACTGACCGGAATCTCTGGAAACACCATATATTTT. The encoded protein is CASSLRLTGISGNTIYF. The chain carries TRBV19 and TRBJ1-3; D call uncertain. The germline V gene has CDR1 LNHDA and CDR2 SQIVND (reference sequence). This CDR3 spans 17 amino acids. The V end was cut by 5 bases, the J end by 0 bases, with 17 bases between.

This chain joins TRBV7-6 and TRBJ2-4; no clear D. CDR1 is SGHVS and CDR2 is FNYEAQ in the germline V gene. The V end lost 5 bases, the J end lost 16 bases, and 21 bases lay between the germline ends. The length of the CDR3 is 13 residues. The CDR3 loop is CASSPSSSSRAYF. Here the CDR3 DNA reads TGTGCCAGCAGCCCAAGTTCGAGCTCCCGTGCATACTTC. Variable domain in full (rest from reference TRBV7-6 and TRBJ2-4): GAGVSQSPRYKVTKRGQDVALRCDPISGHVSLYWYRQALGQGPEFLTYFNYEAQQDKSGLPNDRFSAERPEGSISTLTIQRTEQRDSAMYRCASSPSSSSRAYFGAGTRLSVL.

CDR3 sequence reads: CSVSAGLSYNEQFF. CDR3 DNA sequence: TGCAGCGTTTCCGCAGGGTTATCCTACAATGAGCAGTTCTTC. The chain links TRBV29-1 to TRBJ2-1; TRBD1 is a possible D gene (5 bases). The V end was cut by 5 bases, the J end by 1 base, with 12 bases between. Germline V gene lookup returns CDR1 SQVTM and CDR2 ANQGSEA. The CDR3 length is 14 residues.

The chain links TRBV15 to TRBJ1-4; the D is unclear. Trimming removed 7 bases from V and 5 bases from J, with 17 bases in between. The V gene's germline CDR1 is LNHNV and CDR2 YYDKDF (reference sequence). The length of the CDR3 is 15 residues. CDR3 sequence: CATKKPPAVNEKLFF. Written as DNA, the CDR3 is TGTGCCACCAAAAAACCCCCGGCGGTAAATGAAAAACTGTTTTTT.

This clone was observed once. This rearrangement joins TRBV9 to TRBJ2-3, with 9 bases lining up with TRBD2. V lost 0 bases and J lost 3; bases outside the gene matches: 2. The CDR3 runs 15 residues. Germline V CDR1 and CDR2: SGDLS, YYNGEE. The CDR3 DNA reads as TGTGCCAGCAGCGTAGGAGCGGGAGGAACAGATACGCAGTATTTT. Residues: CASSVGAGGTDTQYF.

This chain joins TRBV5-4 and TRBJ1-2; 7 bases align to TRBD1. This CDR3 has 13 amino acids. V lost 6 bases and J lost 4; bases outside the gene matches: 6. Germline V gene lookup returns CDR1 SGHNT and CDR2 YYREEE (reference sequence). The CDR3 coding sequence is TGTGCCAGCAATGCCGGGACAGTCTATGGCTACACCTTC. Protein product: CASNAGTVYGYTF.

This clone was recorded only once. The genes are TRBV7-9 and TRBJ1-6, with D unclear. V was trimmed by 5 bases and J by 4 bases, leaving 12 bases between them. The germline gives CDR1 SEHNR, CDR2 FQNEAQ (reference sequence). The CDR3 is made up of 15 amino acids. The CDR3, as DNA: TGTGCCAGCAGCCCCGCGGCAGCTTATAATTCACCCCTCCACTTT. Its translation: CASSPAAAYNSPLHF.

This chain connects TRBV11-3 to TRBJ2-1; 8 bases map to TRBD2. V was pared by 5 bases and J by 4 bases, with 7 bases of the junction left unmatched. Germline assignment: CDR1 SGHNT and CDR2 YENEEA. The CDR3 covers 15 residues. The CDR3 DNA reads TGTGCCAGCAGCCCCGAAGCGGGGGTGTACAATGAGCAGTTCTTC. Translating it yields CASSPEAGVYNEQFF.

V gene TRBV19 combines with J gene TRBJ2-2, with D unresolved. V lost 7 bases and J lost 8, with 11 bases in between. This CDR3 has 12 amino acids. Germline V gives CDR1 LNHDA, CDR2 SQIVND (reference sequence). The CDR3 nucleotides are TGTGCCAGTAAACAGCCCATTGGGGAGCTGTTTTTT. Translating it yields CASKQPIGELFF.

CDR3 sequence reads: CASRQVLNSPLHF. DNA of the CDR3: TGTGCCAGCAGACAGGTTCTCAATTCACCCCTCCACTTT. V gene TRBV6-5 combines with J gene TRBJ1-6; tentatively, D is TRBD1 (5 bases). V lost 6 bases and J lost 7, with 10 bases in between. From germline, CDR1 is MNHEY and CDR2 SVGAGI. CDR3 length: 13 amino acids.

The chain is built from TRBV7-6 and TRBJ2-1, with 9 bases aligning to TRBD2. The CDR3 extends over 17 amino acids. Germline V gene sequence: CDR1 SGHVS, CDR2 FNYEAQ. Trimming at V came to 4 bases and at J to 4 bases, leaving 11 bases not matched to a gene. The CDR3 DNA reads as TGTGCCAGCAGCTCGCCCCGGCTAGCGGGACTTTACAATGAGCAGTTCTTC. This translates into CASSSPRLAGLYNEQFF.

The gene calls are TRBV30 and TRBJ2-1; TRBD2 is a possible D gene (6 bases). This CDR3 is built from 15 residues. V lost 2 bases and J lost 3, with 14 bases in between. Germline V gives CDR1 GTSNPN, CDR2 SVGIG (reference sequence). DNA for the CDR3: TGTGCCTGGAGTAGGAGGGCGAGCTACTACAATGAGCAGTTCTTC. The encoded protein is CAWSRRASYYNEQFF.

This clone was recorded a few times. The chain couples TRBV6-5 to TRBJ1-4; TRBD1 aligns across 7 bases. Germline lookup yields CDR1 MNHEY and CDR2 SVGAGI. This CDR3 is 14 amino acids long. Losses at the gene ends were 3 bases for V and 8 bases for J; bases not matched to a gene: 6. The CDR3: CASSYGGGMEKLFF. Written as DNA, the CDR3 is TGTGCCAGCAGTTATGGAGGGGGCATGGAAAAACTGTTTTTT.

The chain combines TRBV9 with TRBJ1-2, with 8 positions matching TRBD1. The CDR3 loop spans 16 amino acids. Per the germline V gene, CDR1 is SGDLS and CDR2 is YYNGEE. J gave up 5 bases and V 4 bases, and 13 bases lay outside the gene matches. The CDR3 loop is CASSPSLGQVLYGYTF. CDR3 DNA sequence: TGTGCCAGCAGCCCTTCCCTGGGACAGGTCCTTTATGGCTACACCTTC.

This chain connects TRBV6-4 to TRBJ2-3; the match to TRBD2 covers 8 bases. The germline gives CDR1 MRHNA, CDR2 SNTAGT. This CDR3 has 15 amino acids. J was trimmed by 2 bases and V by 4 bases; bases with no gene match: 5. The CDR3 bases are TGTGCCAGCAGTGTTAGCGGGGAAAACACAGATACGCAGTATTTT. Its translation: CASSVSGENTDTQYF.

This clone was recorded once. V gene TRBV18 combines with J gene TRBJ2-3; 9 bases are shared with TRBD2. The germline gives CDR1 KGHSH, CDR2 LQKENI. V shed 2 bases, J shed 2 bases, and the junction held 5 bases outside the gene matches. This CDR3 is built from 16 residues. Here the CDR3 DNA reads TGTGCCAGCTCACCAAGCCTAGCGGGGAACACAGATACGCAGTATTTT. As protein: CASSPSLAGNTDTQYF.

This clone was detected a few times. The V and J genes are TRBV7-2 and TRBJ2-3, with TRBD2 matching over 12 bases. V lost 1 base to trimming and J lost 3 bases; unmatched junction nucleotides: 5. The V gene's germline CDR1 is SGHTA and CDR2 FQGNSA. CDR3 length: 17 residues. The CDR3 DNA reads TGTGCCAGCAGCTTAGGCCTAGCGGGGGGGGGTACAGATACGCAGTATTTT. Translation: CASSLGLAGGGTDTQYF.

The sample holds a few counts of this clone. The V and J genes are TRBV7-9 and TRBJ2-1; D may be TRBD2 (8 bases). Germline CDR1 reads SEHNR; CDR2 reads FQNEAQ (reference sequence). This CDR3 region has 16 residues. V lost 4 bases and J lost 7, with 20 bases in between. CDR3 loop: CASSSTGRSSGNEQFF. The CDR3, as DNA: TGTGCCAGCAGCTCGACAGGGCGGTCTAGCGGGAATGAGCAGTTCTTC.

The V call is TRBV11-2, the J call TRBJ2-3; the match to TRBD2 covers 11 bases. The CDR3 sequence is 17 residues long. Trimming cost V 2 bases and J 6 bases; bases outside gene matches: 10. Germline V gene lookup returns CDR1 SGHAT and CDR2 FQNNGV. The CDR3 sequence is CASSLFRLAGGSDTQYF. The CDR3, as DNA: TGTGCCAGCAGCTTATTCCGTCTAGCGGGAGGATCGGATACGCAGTATTTT.

The chain combines TRBV4-3 with TRBJ2-2; 14 bases map to TRBD2. Germline V lookup: CDR1 LGHNA, CDR2 YSLEER. This CDR3 is built from 16 residues. J gave up 6 bases and V 4 bases, and 4 bases lay outside the gene matches. The CDR3 DNA sequence: TGCGCCAGCAGCCGGAGACTAGCGGGGGGGCCCGGGGAGCTGTTTTTT. It yields the protein CASSRRLAGGPGELFF.

The CDR3 protein is CASSGGPTSDSPLHF. The CDR3 region has the DNA TGTGCCAGCAGTGGTGGGCCCACTTCAGATTCACCCCTCCACTTT. The V call is TRBV2, the J call TRBJ1-6; D ambiguous. The CDR3 loop spans 15 amino acids. Trimming removed 4 bases from V and 8 bases from J, with 15 bases in between. CDR1 and CDR2 from the germline V gene are SNHLY and FYNNEI.

The chain joins TRBV11-2 to TRBJ2-3, with a possible D match to TRBD2 (5 bases). CDR3 length equals 15 residues. Germline V gives CDR1 SGHAT, CDR2 FQNNGV. The V end was cut by 7 bases, the J end by 4 bases, with 18 bases between. The CDR3: CASTEGTGRADTQYF. The CDR3 nucleotides read TGTGCCAGCACCGAGGGTACGGGTCGCGCAGATACGCAGTATTTT.

The sample holds one count of this clone. The rearrangement uses TRBV5-6 and TRBJ1-1; weak D call: TRBD1 (6 bases). This CDR3 region has 13 residues. CDR1 and CDR2 (germline): SGHDT, YYEEEE. The V end lost 6 bases, the J end lost 4 bases, and 13 bases lay between the germline ends. The CDR3 DNA sequence: TGTGCCAGCACCACATCAGGGGCCACTGAAGCTTTCTTT. This sequence encodes CASTTSGATEAFF.

The chain links TRBV10-3 to TRBJ1-2; a weak D match, TRBD1 (5 bases). The CDR3 is 13 residues long. Trimming pared 6 bases from V and 6 bases from J, leaving 14 bases between. Germline values: CDR1 ENHRY, CDR2 SYGVKD. The CDR3 DNA is TGTGCCATCAGCCCTCAGGGAGGAAATGGCTACACCTTC. It specifies CAISPQGGNGYTF.

This chain uses TRBV5-1 with TRBJ2-5, with 14 bases matching TRBD2. The germline gives CDR1 SGHRS, CDR2 YFSETQ. The CDR3 has 16 residues. With 4 bases clipped from V and 3 bases from J, the junction kept 5 bases outside the gene matches. DNA for the CDR3: TGCGCCAGCAGCGGGGGGACTAGCGGGAGTGAAGAGACCCAGTACTTC. It is translated as CASSGGTSGSEETQYF.